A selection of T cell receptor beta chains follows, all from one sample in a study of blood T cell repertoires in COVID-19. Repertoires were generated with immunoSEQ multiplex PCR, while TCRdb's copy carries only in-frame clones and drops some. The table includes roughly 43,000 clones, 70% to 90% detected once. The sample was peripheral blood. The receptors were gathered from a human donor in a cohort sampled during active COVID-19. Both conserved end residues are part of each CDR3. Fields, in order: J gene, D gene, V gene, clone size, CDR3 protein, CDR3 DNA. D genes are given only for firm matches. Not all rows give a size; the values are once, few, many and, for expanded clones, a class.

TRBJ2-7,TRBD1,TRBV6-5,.,CASTRQGLESYEQYF,TGTGCCAGCACCCGACAGGGTTTGGAATCCTACGAGCAGTACTTC
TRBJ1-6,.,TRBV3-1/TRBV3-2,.,CASSQVTDSPLHF,TGTGCCAGCAGCCAAGTTACAGATTCACCCCTCCACTTT
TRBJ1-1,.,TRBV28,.,CASRSIGGEAFF,TGTGCCAGCAGAAGCATCGGTGGTGAAGCTTTCTTT
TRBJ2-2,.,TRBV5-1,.,CAKDRSGNTGELFF,TGCGCCAAAGACAGGAGTGGCAACACCGGGGAGCTGTTTTTT
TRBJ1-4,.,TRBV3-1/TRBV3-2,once,CASSPREGTNEKLFF,TGTGCCAGCAGCCCAAGGGAGGGAACTAATGAAAAACTGTTTTTT
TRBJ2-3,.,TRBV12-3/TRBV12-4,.,CASREQGRDTQYF,TGTGCCAGCAGAGAACAGGGGAGGGATACGCAGTATTTT
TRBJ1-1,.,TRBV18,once,CASSPLLGESNTEAFF,TGTGCCAGCTCACCTCTTCTCGGGGAGAGCAACACTGAAGCTTTCTTT
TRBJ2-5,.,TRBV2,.,CASSVLPGPRETQYF,TGTGCCAGCAGTGTCCTCCCGGGTCCCAGAGAGACCCAGTACTTC
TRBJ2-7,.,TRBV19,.,CASSRQISSYEQYF,TGTGCCAGTAGTAGACAGATTAGCTCCTACGAGCAGTACTTC
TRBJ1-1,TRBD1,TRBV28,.,CASSSGQGSMNTEAFF,TGTGCCAGCAGCTCCGGACAGGGGTCTATGAACACTGAAGCTTTCTTT
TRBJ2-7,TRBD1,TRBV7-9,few,CASSPPGTGNTYEQYF,TGTGCCAGCAGCCCCCCCGGGACAGGGAATACCTACGAGCAGTACTTC
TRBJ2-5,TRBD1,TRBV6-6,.,CASSYYTGAEGETQYF,TGTGCCAGCAGTTACTACACAGGGGCCGAGGGGGAGACCCAGTACTTC
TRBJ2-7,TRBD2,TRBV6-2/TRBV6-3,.,CASSTPGLAGARREQYF,TGTGCCAGCAGTACGCCGGGACTAGCGGGGGCCCGACGGGAGCAGTACTTC
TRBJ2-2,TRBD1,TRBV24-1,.,CATSRQGATGELFF,TGTGCCACCAGCAGACAGGGCGCCACCGGGGAGCTGTTTTTT
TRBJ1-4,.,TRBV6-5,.,CASSSPRGKLFF,TGTGCCAGCAGTTCCCCGCGGGGGAAACTGTTTTTT
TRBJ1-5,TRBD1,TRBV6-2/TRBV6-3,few,CASSYTGQGIDQPQHF,TGTGCCAGCAGTTACACAGGACAGGGGATTGATCAGCCCCAGCATTTT
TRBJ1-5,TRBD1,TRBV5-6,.,CASSLARDRGSHQPQHF,TGTGCCAGCAGCTTGGCCAGGGACAGGGGATCCCATCAGCCCCAGCATTTT
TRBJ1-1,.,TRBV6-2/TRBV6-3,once,CASSHRGGTEAFF,TGTGCCAGCAGCCACCGCGGAGGCACTGAAGCTTTCTTT
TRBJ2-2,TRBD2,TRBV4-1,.,CASSLSGDTGELFF,TGCGCCAGCAGCCTTAGCGGGGACACCGGGGAGCTGTTTTTT
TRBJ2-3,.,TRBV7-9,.,CASSPRGPDTQYF,TGTGCCAGCAGCCCCAGGGGCCCAGATACGCAGTATTTT
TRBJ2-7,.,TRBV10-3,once,CAISGGPPVYEQYF,TGTGCCATCAGTGGGGGGCCCCCCGTCTACGAGCAGTACTTC
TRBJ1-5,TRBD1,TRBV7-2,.,CASSLDRGLGQPQHF,TGTGCCAGCAGCTTAGACAGGGGGCTAGGACAGCCCCAGCATTTT
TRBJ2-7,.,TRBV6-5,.,CASSYFTHHYEQYF,TGTGCCAGCAGTTACTTCACACATCACTACGAGCAGTACTTC
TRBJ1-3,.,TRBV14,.,CASSQDRGNTIYF,TGTGCCAGCAGCCAAGACAGGGGAAACACCATATATTTT
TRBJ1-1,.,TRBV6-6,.,CASSYGGYNTEAFF,TGTGCCAGCAGTTATGGGGGCTATAACACTGAAGCTTTCTTT
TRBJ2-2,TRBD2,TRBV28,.,CASSSASGGPLTGELFF,TGTGCCAGCAGTTCTGCTAGCGGGGGGCCCCTTACCGGGGAGCTGTTTTTT
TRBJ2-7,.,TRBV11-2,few,CASSHIRGGGLREQYF,TGTGCCAGCAGCCACATACGGGGTGGAGGCCTCCGCGAGCAGTACTTC
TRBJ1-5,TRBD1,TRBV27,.,CASSPRTGNQPQHF,TGTGCCAGCAGTCCCAGGACAGGTAATCAGCCCCAGCATTTT
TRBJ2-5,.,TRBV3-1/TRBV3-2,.,CASSQVEKTQYF,TGTGCCAGCAGCCAAGTAGAAAAGACCCAGTACTTC
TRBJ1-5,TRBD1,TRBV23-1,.,CASSQSSGGTGATQPQHF,TGCGCCAGCAGTCAATCGAGTGGTGGGACAGGCGCTACACAGCCCCAGCATTTT
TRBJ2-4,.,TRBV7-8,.,CASSTLSGPKNIQYF,TGTGCCAGCAGCACCCTCAGCGGTCCCAAAAACATTCAGTACTTC
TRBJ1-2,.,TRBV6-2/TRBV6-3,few,CASSLPPGLGNYGYTF,TGTGCCAGCAGTCTCCCACCAGGGTTGGGAAACTATGGCTACACCTTC
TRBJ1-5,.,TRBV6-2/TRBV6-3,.,CASSDSFNQPQHF,TGTGCCAGCAGCGACAGCTTCAATCAGCCCCAGCATTTT
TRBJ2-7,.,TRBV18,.,CASSPTGTYEQYF,TGTGCCAGCTCACCAACAGGGACCTACGAGCAGTACTTC
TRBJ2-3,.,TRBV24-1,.,CATKGEAGTDTQYF,TGTGCCACCAAGGGAGAAGCGGGCACAGATACGCAGTATTTT
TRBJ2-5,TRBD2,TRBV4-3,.,CASSQELAGGQETQYF,TGCGCCAGCAGCCAAGAATTAGCGGGGGGACAAGAGACCCAGTACTTC
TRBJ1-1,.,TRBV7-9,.,CASSPRDPNTEAFF,TGTGCCAGCAGCCCCCGAGATCCCAACACTGAAGCTTTCTTT
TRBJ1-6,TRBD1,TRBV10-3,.,CAISGTGRYNSPLHF,TGTGCCATCAGTGGGACAGGGCGCTATAATTCACCCCTCCACTTT
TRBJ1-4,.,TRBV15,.,CATSSHSRAGEKLFF,TGTGCCACCAGCAGCCACAGCCGGGCGGGCGAAAAACTGTTTTTT
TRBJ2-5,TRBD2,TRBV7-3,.,CASSSGGQETQYF,TGTGCCAGCAGCTCGGGGGGCCAAGAGACCCAGTACTTC
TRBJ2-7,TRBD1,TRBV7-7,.,CASSSDRGGEQYF,TGTGCCAGCAGCTCGGACAGGGGTGGCGAGCAGTACTTC
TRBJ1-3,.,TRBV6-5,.,CASSYSGNTIYF,TGTGCCAGCAGTTACAGCGGAAACACCATATATTTT
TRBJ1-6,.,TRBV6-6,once,CASSPTVGARSSYNSPLHF,TGTGCCAGCAGTCCGACGGTAGGGGCGCGGAGCTCCTATAATTCACCCCTCCACTTT
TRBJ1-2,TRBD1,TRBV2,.,CASIVGTGNTNYGYTF,TGTGCCAGCATAGTCGGGACAGGGAATACTAACTATGGCTACACCTTC
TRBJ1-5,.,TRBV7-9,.,CASSPRRGWPQHF,TGTGCCAGCAGCCCTCGGCGGGGGTGGCCCCAGCATTTT
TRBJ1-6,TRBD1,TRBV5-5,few,CASSLDWDRQSPLHF,TGTGCCAGCAGCTTGGATTGGGACAGGCAATCACCCCTCCACTTT
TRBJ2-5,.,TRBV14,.,CASSQLTSGPLRETQYF,TGTGCCAGCAGCCAGCTCACGTCAGGCCCCTTGAGAGAGACCCAGTACTTC
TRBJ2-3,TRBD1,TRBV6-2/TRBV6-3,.,CASSRAGQGQYF,TGTGCCAGCAGCCGGGCGGGACAGGGGCAGTATTTT
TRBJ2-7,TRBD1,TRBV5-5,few,CASSWTGYEQYF,TGTGCCAGCAGCTGGACAGGATACGAGCAGTACTTC
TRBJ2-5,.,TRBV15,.,CATSREPSQETQYF,TGTGCCACCAGCAGAGAGCCCAGCCAAGAGACCCAGTACTTC